The rows below give T cell receptor beta chains drawn from one sample of a study of memory CD4+ T cells and cytomegalovirus serostatus. Sequencing used immunoSEQ multiplex PCR; TCRdb keeps in-frame clones, though not all of them. Among roughly 49,000 clones listed, 70% to 85% were seen once. Sequenced input: memory CD4+ T cells from blood. These receptor sequences come from an adult in good health and CMV-seronegative. The CDR3 runs from the conserved cysteine through the conserved F or W. The D gene is left open where the match is weak. Clone size is stated in some rows and not others, as once, few, many or a class when expanded.

j_gene | v_gene | d_gene | abundance | CDR3nt | CDR3aa
TRBJ2-2 | TRBV6-5 | . | . | TGTGCCAGCAGTTTTCAAGGAGGGGAGCTGTTTTTT | CASSFQGGELFF
TRBJ1-4 | TRBV28 | TRBD1 | . | TGTGCCAGCAGTGAAACCGGGACAGATAATGAAAAACTGTTTTTT | CASSETGTDNEKLFF
TRBJ2-5 | TRBV9 | . | . | TGTGCCAGCAGCGTAGGAGGTTTACAAGAGACCCAGTACTTC | CASSVGGLQETQYF
TRBJ1-4 | TRBV5-1 | . | . | TGCGCCAGCAGCTTCGCGGGGATTTCTAATGAAAAACTGTTTTTT | CASSFAGISNEKLFF
TRBJ1-5 | TRBV6-6 | . | few | TGTGCCAGCAGCCCTCAGGGTTTACAGCCCCAGCATTTT | CASSPQGLQPQHF
TRBJ2-2 | TRBV2 | TRBD2 | . | TGTGCCAGCAGTGAGACGGCAGGGAGGGGTAGCGGGGAGCTGTTTTTT | CASSETAGRGSGELFF
TRBJ1-1 | TRBV27 | . | . | TGTGCCAGCAGTTCTAACGCGAACACTGAAGCTTTCTTT | CASSSNANTEAFF
TRBJ1-1 | TRBV5-1 | . | . | TGCGCCAGCAGCTCTGACACCCGGAACACTGAAGCTTTCTTT | CASSSDTRNTEAFF
TRBJ2-4 | TRBV30 | TRBD2 | . | TGTGCCTGGAGTGGGACTAGGTCAAATAAAAACATTCAGTACTTC | CAWSGTRSNKNIQYF
TRBJ2-7 | TRBV11-2 | TRBD1 | once | TGTGCCAGCAGCTTGGATGGGACAGGAGGAGACGAGCAGTACTTC | CASSLDGTGGDEQYF
TRBJ1-4 | TRBV5-1 | . | . | TGCGCCAGCAGCTCCACAGGGAAAATAGCTAATGAAAAACTGTTTTTT | CASSSTGKIANEKLFF
TRBJ1-4 | TRBV11-2 | . | . | TGTGCCAGCAGCTTGGGGGGGCAAGAAAAACTGTTTTTT | CASSLGGQEKLFF
TRBJ1-6 | TRBV11-1 | . | few | TGTGCCAGCAGCTTAGTGAGCTCCTATAATTCACCCCTCCACTTT | CASSLVSSYNSPLHF
TRBJ1-2 | TRBV5-5 | . | . | TGTGCCAGCAGCTTCCTTGAGGGGTTGAGTGGCTACACCTTC | CASSFLEGLSGYTF
TRBJ2-1 | TRBV11-2 | . | . | TGTGCCAGCAGCTTAGGGGGGGCCCGATCCTACAATGAGCAGTTCTTC | CASSLGGARSYNEQFF
TRBJ2-7 | TRBV6-5 | . | . | TGTGCCAGCAGCCTCGGGGGCAGGGCGGTCTACGAGCAGTACTTC | CASSLGGRAVYEQYF
TRBJ1-1 | TRBV18 | . | . | TGTGCCAGCTCACCGACCGTAGCTAACACTGAAGCTTTCTTT | CASSPTVANTEAFF
TRBJ2-3 | TRBV12-5 | TRBD2 | . | TGTGCTAGTAGGGGCGGGGGTAGCACAGATACGCAGTATTTT | CASRGGGSTDTQYF
TRBJ1-6 | TRBV7-2 | TRBD1 | . | TGTGCCAGCAGTTCCCGGACAGGGGGCAATAATTCACCCCTCCACTTT | CASSSRTGGNNSPLHF
TRBJ2-3 | TRBV7-2 | . | . | TGTGCCAGCAGCTTAGCGAGCGCGGGAGATACGCAGTATTTT | CASSLASAGDTQYF
TRBJ1-2 | TRBV20-1 | . | . | TGCAGTGCTAGAGAGGGGGGCTACACCTTC | CSAREGGYTF
TRBJ1-2 | TRBV18 | . | once | TGTGCCAGCTCACCACCTGCAGGTTACTATGGCTACACCTTC | CASSPPAGYYGYTF
TRBJ1-5 | TRBV10-3 | . | . | TGTGCCATCAGTGGGACGGATCAGCCCCAGCATTTT | CAISGTDQPQHF
TRBJ2-1 | TRBV6-5 | TRBD2 | . | TGTGCCAGCAGTTACTGGAGCGGGGCTCAAAAGGGTGAGCAGTTCTTC | CASSYWSGAQKGEQFF
TRBJ1-6 | TRBV28 | . | . | TGTGCCAGCAGTTCCTATAGGGGGTTCTATAATTCACCCCTCCACTTT | CASSSYRGFYNSPLHF
TRBJ2-7 | TRBV10-3 | . | . | TGTGCCATCAGTTGGAGTATATTAGGGTTCTACGAGCAGTACTTC | CAISWSILGFYEQYF
TRBJ1-1 | TRBV5-1 | . | . | TGCGCCAGCAGCTTGGTGCAGACGAACACTGAAGCTTTCTTT | CASSLVQTNTEAFF
TRBJ1-2 | TRBV15 | . | medium-sized | TGTGCCACCAGCAGAGATCGACGGCTCTCTAACTATGGCTACACCTTC | CATSRDRRLSNYGYTF
TRBJ2-1 | TRBV5-6 | . | . | TGTGCCAGCAGCTTCAGGGGCTCCTACAATGAGCAGTTCTTC | CASSFRGSYNEQFF